This T cell receptor (beta chain) was captured by sequencing in a study of cytomegalovirus exposure and HLA in healthy donors. The study, taken as a whole, reports: In vitro assays verified that a few CMV-associated chains recognized CMV antigens specifically. Because they were indistinguishable, some V segments, including TRBV6-2 and TRBV6-3, were excluded. A later analysis revealed that TCR association rates differed between HLA loci, peaking at DRB1 and bottoming out at HLA-C.

Germline CDR1 ENHRY, CDR2 SYGVKD. The CDR3 extends over 14 amino acids. V was cut by 0 bases and J by 2 bases, with 7 bases left in between. Details on this clone: As yet, its antigen is unknown.

With 60 Vbeta and 13 Jbeta primers, the PCR was carried out. Here immunoSEQ multiplex PCR was the method, and the copy in TCRdb shows in-frame clones only, minus some. The sample carries about 94,000 clones, more than 75% recorded once. Sequenced: PBMCs. J is TRBJ1-1 and V is TRBV10-3; D is ambiguous. The sequence was obtained from a human donor in good health. CDR3 region: CAISESAGNTEAFF. CDR3 nucleotides: TGTGCCATCAGTGAGTCAGCGGGCAACACTGAAGCTTTCTTT.